Listed below are T cell receptor beta chains from one sample, sequenced in a study of cytomegalovirus exposure and HLA in healthy donors. The data were produced by immunoSEQ multiplex PCR, yet TCRdb's version contains in-frame clones alone and is incomplete. The sample lists fewer than 150,000 clones, 76% occurring once. The sequenced sample was PBMCs. Receptor source: a man younger than 30 in good health and CMV-seronegative. Each CDR3 is given with its conserved first and last residue. A D gene is named only where the DNA matches it firmly. The size of a clone is reported for some rows only, either as once, few or many, or as a class for expanded clones.

d_gene,j_gene,abundance,v_gene,CDR3nt,CDR3aa
NA,TRBJ1-6,once,TRBV13,TGTGCCAGCAGCTTAGATCCGGGGTCCAATTCACCCCTCCACTTT,CASSLDPGSNSPLHF
TRBD2,TRBJ2-1,NA,TRBV5-1,TGCGCCAGCAGGCGGGAGGGCCACTCCTACAATGAGCAGTTCTTC,CASRREGHSYNEQFF
NA,TRBJ2-7,NA,TRBV6-5,TGTGCCAGCAGTTATGTCACAGGGACCTACGAGCAGTACTTC,CASSYVTGTYEQYF
NA,TRBJ2-1,NA,TRBV28,TGTGCCAGCAGCCCCACTAGTAGCTCCTACAATGAGCAGTTCTTC,CASSPTSSSYNEQFF
NA,TRBJ2-3,NA,TRBV29-1,TGCAGCGTTGCATCTAGCACAAATACGCAGTATTTT,CSVASSTNTQYF
TRBD2,TRBJ2-7,NA,TRBV19,TGTGCCAGTAGCGGACTAGCGGGATCGGAGCAGTACTTC,CASSGLAGSEQYF
NA,TRBJ1-1,NA,TRBV5-1,TGCGCCAGCACCCCCGGCGGGGTGAACACTGAAGCTTTCTTT,CASTPGGVNTEAFF
NA,TRBJ1-1,NA,TRBV7-8,TGTGCCAGCAGCCCATTGCTTCCATTAGACAGCCCCAGAGCTGAAGCTTTCTTT,CASSPLLPLDSPRAEAFF
TRBD1,TRBJ2-7,once,TRBV28,TGTGCCAGCAGTTTAGGACAGGGTAACTCCTACGAGCAGTACTTC,CASSLGQGNSYEQYF
TRBD1,TRBJ2-3,NA,TRBV7-2,TGTGCCAGCAGCTTAGCAAGGGGGCCCCAGGTCGCGGGTACGCAGTATTTT,CASSLARGPQVAGTQYF
NA,TRBJ2-7,NA,TRBV10-1,TGCGCCAGCAGTGACCGGGGAAAGGGTTACGAGCAGTACTTC,CASSDRGKGYEQYF
TRBD1,TRBJ1-2,NA,TRBV7-9,TGTGCCAGCAGCTCCGAGGACAGGGCCCTTGGCTACACCTTC,CASSSEDRALGYTF
TRBD1,TRBJ2-3,few,TRBV29-1,TGCAGCGTTTTAGGGACAGGGTTGGCAGATACGCAGTATTTT,CSVLGTGLADTQYF
TRBD1,TRBJ2-1,NA,TRBV27,TGTGCCAGCAGTTTATACCGGGACAGCTTATACAATGAGCAGTTCTTC,CASSLYRDSLYNEQFF
NA,TRBJ1-1,NA,TRBV29-1,TGCAGCCCCGCCAGAGGAACTGAAGCTTTCTTT,CSPARGTEAFF
NA,TRBJ2-6,NA,TRBV19,TGTGCCAGTAGTGCCCTGGCCCTCTCTGGGGCCAACGTCCTGACTTTC,CASSALALSGANVLTF
NA,TRBJ1-1,NA,TRBV4-1,TGCGCCAGCAGCCCGGGAATTCAAGCTTTCTTT,CASSPGIQAFF
NA,TRBJ2-3,NA,TRBV9,TGTGCCAGCAGCTCAGGGCGCTCTAGCACAGATACGCAGTATTTT,CASSSGRSSTDTQYF
NA,TRBJ1-6,NA,TRBV30,TGTGCCTGTCCACTCCCCTATAATTCACCCCTCCACTTT,CACPLPYNSPLHF
NA,TRBJ1-2,NA,TRBV5-1,TGCGCCAGCAGCCAGACTTATCAGGGTGGCTATGGCTACACCTTC,CASSQTYQGGYGYTF
NA,TRBJ1-1,NA,TRBV28,TGTGCCAGCAGTTTCGTGGGACTGGGAGCTTTCTTT,CASSFVGLGAFF
TRBD2,TRBJ2-5,NA,TRBV5-1,TGCGCCAGCAGCTCCCAGAGCGGGGGGCGGCAAGAGACCCAGTACTTC,CASSSQSGGRQETQYF
TRBD1,TRBJ1-2,NA,TRBV7-9,TGTGCCACCGCGACAGGGGGCGACTATGGCTACACCTTC,CATATGGDYGYTF
NA,TRBJ2-3,NA,TRBV7-3,TGTGCCAGCAGCTCGTCGGCGGGGAGCACAGATACGCAGTATTTT,CASSSSAGSTDTQYF
NA,TRBJ2-2,NA,TRBV6-4,TGTGCCAGCAGTGAATTAGGAGGGGCCGGGGAGCTGTTTTTT,CASSELGGAGELFF
NA,TRBJ2-7,NA,TRBV6-1,TGTGCCAGCAGTAGTCGGGGAGTGGGCACCTACGAGCAGTACTTC,CASSSRGVGTYEQYF
TRBD2,TRBJ2-1,NA,TRBV28,TGTGCCAGCAGTTCACCCCCCCTAGCGGGAGGCTACAATGAGCAGTTCTTC,CASSSPPLAGGYNEQFF
NA,TRBJ2-1,NA,TRBV10-2,TGCGCCAGCAGCTCCGGGGGCGGGAGCTCCTACAATGAGCAGTTCTTC,CASSSGGGSSYNEQFF
NA,TRBJ1-1,NA,TRBV15,TGTGCCACCAGCAGATCTCAGATGAACACTGAAGCTTTCTTT,CATSRSQMNTEAFF
NA,TRBJ1-1,NA,TRBV9,TGTGCCAGCAGCGTAGCTGCCCGAGGAGGGTATCGGAGCACTGAAGCTTTCTTT,CASSVAARGGYRSTEAFF
NA,TRBJ1-2,NA,TRBV5-4,TGTGCCAGCAGCTCCGGGACATTCAACTATGGCTACACCTTC,CASSSGTFNYGYTF
TRBD1,TRBJ1-2,NA,TRBV30,TGTGCCTGGAGTGTACAGGGGTGGAACACCTTC,CAWSVQGWNTF
NA,TRBJ1-2,few,TRBV10-2,TGCGCCAGCAGTGAGGTGCAGGGGCCCTACACCTTC,CASSEVQGPYTF
TRBD2,TRBJ2-7,NA,TRBV13,TGTGCCAGCAGCTTAGGCGGGGGGTCCTACGAGCAGTACTTC,CASSLGGGSYEQYF
TRBD1,TRBJ2-7,NA,TRBV19,TGTGCCAGTAGTACCCCCGACAGGGGGCGCGGCGAGCAGTACTTC,CASSTPDRGRGEQYF
NA,TRBJ1-4,NA,TRBV6-4,TGTGCCAGCAGTGACACATCAGCAACTAATGAAAAACTGTTTTTT,CASSDTSATNEKLFF
NA,TRBJ1-1,NA,TRBV7-2,TGTGCCAGCAGCTCGGGACATCTGAACACTGAAGCTTTCTTT,CASSSGHLNTEAFF
NA,TRBJ2-7,NA,TRBV13,TGTGCCAGCAGCTCCGAACTACAGGGCGGCGAGCAGTACTTC,CASSSELQGGEQYF
NA,TRBJ1-4,NA,TRBV28,TGTGCCAGCAGTTTTGGGGGGAGTTACGGGGGGCAGTATGAAAAACTGTTTTTT,CASSFGGSYGGQYEKLFF
TRBD1,TRBJ2-5,NA,TRBV5-4,TGTGCCAGCAGCTTGAGGGACAGAGAGACCCAGTACTTC,CASSLRDRETQYF